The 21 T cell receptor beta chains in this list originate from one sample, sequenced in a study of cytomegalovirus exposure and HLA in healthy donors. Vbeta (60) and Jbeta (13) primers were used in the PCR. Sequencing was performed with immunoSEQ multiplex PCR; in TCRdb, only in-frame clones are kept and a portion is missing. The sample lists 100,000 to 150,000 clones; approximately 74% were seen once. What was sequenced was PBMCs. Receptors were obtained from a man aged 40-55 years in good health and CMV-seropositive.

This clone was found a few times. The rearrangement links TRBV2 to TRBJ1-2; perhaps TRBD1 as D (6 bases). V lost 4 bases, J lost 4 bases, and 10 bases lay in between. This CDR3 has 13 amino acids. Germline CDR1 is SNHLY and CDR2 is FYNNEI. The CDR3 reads CASSVSDSYGYTF. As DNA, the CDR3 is TGTGCCAGCAGTGTCTCGGACAGCTATGGCTACACCTTC.

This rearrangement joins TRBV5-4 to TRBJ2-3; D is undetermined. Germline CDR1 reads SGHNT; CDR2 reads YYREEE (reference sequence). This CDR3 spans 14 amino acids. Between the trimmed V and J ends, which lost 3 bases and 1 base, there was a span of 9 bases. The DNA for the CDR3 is TGTGCCAGCAGCTCCAGACTCGGCACAGATACGCAGTATTTT. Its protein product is CASSSRLGTDTQYF.

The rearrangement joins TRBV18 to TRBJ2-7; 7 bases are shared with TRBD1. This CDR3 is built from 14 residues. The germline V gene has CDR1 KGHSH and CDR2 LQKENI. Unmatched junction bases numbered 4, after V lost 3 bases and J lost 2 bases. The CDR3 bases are TGTGCCAGCTCACCCGGGACAGAGCCCTACGAGCAGTACTTC. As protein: CASSPGTEPYEQYF.

The CDR3 loop reads CASSPRQGDTGELFF. The CDR3 DNA sequence: TGTGCCAGCTCACCACGGCAGGGGGACACCGGGGAGCTGTTTTTT. This chain connects TRBV18 to TRBJ2-2; 7 bases map to TRBD1. Germline V lookup: CDR1 KGHSH, CDR2 LQKENI. The CDR3 totals 15 residues. The ends lost 1 base at V and 3 bases at J; junction bases unmatched: 2.

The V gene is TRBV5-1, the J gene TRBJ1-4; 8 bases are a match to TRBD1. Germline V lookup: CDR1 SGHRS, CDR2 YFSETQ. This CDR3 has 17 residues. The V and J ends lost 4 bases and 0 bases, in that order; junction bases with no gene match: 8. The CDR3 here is CASSLRTGRATNEKLFF. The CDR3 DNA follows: TGCGCCAGCAGCCTGAGGACAGGGAGGGCAACTAATGAAAAACTGTTTTTT.

The CDR3 DNA reads as TGTGCCAGCAGTTGGGACAGGGGGAGACGTGGCTACACCTTC. Its translation is CASSWDRGRRGYTF. V gene TRBV2 combines with J gene TRBJ1-2; TRBD1 matches at 11 bases. V was clipped by 5 bases and J by 7 bases; unmatched bases: 6. CDR3 length equals 14 residues. Germline CDR1 reads SNHLY; CDR2 reads FYNNEI.

CDR3 sequence (DNA): TGCGCCAGCAGCTTAGGGGCTGGAGTTGAAAAACTGTTTTTT. Protein sequence: CASSLGAGVEKLFF. The rearrangement links TRBV5-1 to TRBJ1-4, with D possibly being TRBD1 (5 bases). Germline V gene sequence: CDR1 SGHRS, CDR2 YFSETQ. V dropped 2 bases and J dropped 7 bases, with 12 bases sitting between them. The CDR3 is made up of 14 amino acids.

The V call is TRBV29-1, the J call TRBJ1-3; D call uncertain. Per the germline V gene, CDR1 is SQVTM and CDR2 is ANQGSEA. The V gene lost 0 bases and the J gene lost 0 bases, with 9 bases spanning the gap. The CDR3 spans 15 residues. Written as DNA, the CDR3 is TGCAGCGTTGAAGACAGGTCGTACTCTGGAAACACCATATATTTT. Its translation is CSVEDRSYSGNTIYF.

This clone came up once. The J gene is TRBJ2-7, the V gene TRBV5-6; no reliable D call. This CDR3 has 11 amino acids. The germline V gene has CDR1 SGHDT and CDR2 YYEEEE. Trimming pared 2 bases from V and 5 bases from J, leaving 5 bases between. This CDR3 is CASSFSHEQYF. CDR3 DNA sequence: TGTGCCAGCAGCTTTTCTCACGAGCAGTACTTC.

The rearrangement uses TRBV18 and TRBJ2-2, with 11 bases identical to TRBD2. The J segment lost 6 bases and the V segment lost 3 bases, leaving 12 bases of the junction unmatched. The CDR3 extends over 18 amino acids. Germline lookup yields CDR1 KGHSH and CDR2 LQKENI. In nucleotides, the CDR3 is TGTGCCAGCTCACCCGTAATATTAACTAGCGGGAGCGCCGGGGAGCTGTTTTTT. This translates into CASSPVILTSGSAGELFF. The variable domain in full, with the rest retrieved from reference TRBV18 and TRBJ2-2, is NAGVMQNPRHLVRRRGQEARLRCSPMKGHSHVYWYRQLPEEGLKFMVYLQKENIIDESGMPKERFSAEFPKEGPSILRIQQVVRGDSAAYFCASSPVILTSGSAGELFFGEGSRLTVL.

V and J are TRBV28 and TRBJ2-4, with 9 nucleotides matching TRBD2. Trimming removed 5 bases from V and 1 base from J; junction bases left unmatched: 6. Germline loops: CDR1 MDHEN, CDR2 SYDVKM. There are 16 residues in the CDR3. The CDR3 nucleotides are TGTGCCAGCAGTCTTAGCGGGAGCCGGGCCAAAAACATTCAGTACTTC. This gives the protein CASSLSGSRAKNIQYF.

DNA for the CDR3: TGCGCCAGCAGCTCCGAAGAGTCAGGGGCTCTTTCACCCCTCCACTTT. Encoded protein: CASSSEESGALSPLHF. The chain recombines TRBV5-1 with TRBJ1-6; maybe TRBD1 (6 bases). Germline-derived CDR1 and CDR2 are SGHRS and YFSETQ. The V end was cut by 3 bases, the J end by 9 bases, with 19 bases between. This CDR3 has 16 residues.

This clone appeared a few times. This CDR3 is CASSRLAESYEQYF. The CDR3 DNA reads TGTGCCAGCAGCAGACTAGCGGAATCCTACGAGCAGTACTTC. The rearrangement links TRBV7-2 to TRBJ2-7; 9 nucleotides match TRBD2. With 5 bases clipped from V and 1 base from J, the junction kept 3 bases outside the gene matches. This CDR3 spans 14 amino acids. Germline CDR1 reads SGHTA; CDR2 reads FQGNSA.

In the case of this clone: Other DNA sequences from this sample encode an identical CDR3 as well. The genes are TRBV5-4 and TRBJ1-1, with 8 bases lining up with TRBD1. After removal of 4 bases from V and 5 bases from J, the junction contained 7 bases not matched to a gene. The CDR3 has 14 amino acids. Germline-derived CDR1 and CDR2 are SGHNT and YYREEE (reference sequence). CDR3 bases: TGTGCCAGCAGCAAAGACAGGGGCGGGACTGAAGCTTTCTTT. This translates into CASSKDRGGTEAFF.

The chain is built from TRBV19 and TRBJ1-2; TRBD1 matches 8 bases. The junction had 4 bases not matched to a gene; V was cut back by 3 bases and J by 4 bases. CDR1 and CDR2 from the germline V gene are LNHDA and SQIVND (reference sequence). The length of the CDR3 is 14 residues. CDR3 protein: CASSIPGTGYGYTF. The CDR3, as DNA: TGTGCCAGTAGTATCCCCGGGACAGGCTATGGCTACACCTTC.

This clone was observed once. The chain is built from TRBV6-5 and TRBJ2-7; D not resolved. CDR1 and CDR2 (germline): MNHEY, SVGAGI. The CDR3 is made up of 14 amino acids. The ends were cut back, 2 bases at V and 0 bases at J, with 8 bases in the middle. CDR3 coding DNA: TGTGCCAGCAGTTACAGCCGAATCTCCTACGAGCAGTACTTC. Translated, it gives CASSYSRISYEQYF.

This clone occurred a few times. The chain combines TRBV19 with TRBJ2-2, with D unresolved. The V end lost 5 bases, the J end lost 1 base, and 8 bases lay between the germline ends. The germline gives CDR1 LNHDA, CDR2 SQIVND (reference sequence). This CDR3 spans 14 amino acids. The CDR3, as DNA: TGTGCCAGTAGTTTATCAGGGAACACCGGGGAGCTGTTTTTT. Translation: CASSLSGNTGELFF. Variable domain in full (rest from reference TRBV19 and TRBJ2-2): DGGITQSPKYLFRKEGQNVTLSCEQNLNHDAMYWYRQDPGQGLRLIYYSQIVNDFQKGDIAEGYSVSREKKESFPLTVTSAQKNPTAFYLCASSLSGNTGELFFGEGSRLTVL.

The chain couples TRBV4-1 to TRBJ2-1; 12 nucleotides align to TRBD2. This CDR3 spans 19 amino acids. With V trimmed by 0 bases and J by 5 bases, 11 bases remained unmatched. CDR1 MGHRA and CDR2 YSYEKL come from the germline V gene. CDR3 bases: TGCGCCAGCAGCCAAGATGGTCACCCTCTAGCGGGAGGGAACAATGAGCAGTTCTTC. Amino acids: CASSQDGHPLAGGNNEQFF.

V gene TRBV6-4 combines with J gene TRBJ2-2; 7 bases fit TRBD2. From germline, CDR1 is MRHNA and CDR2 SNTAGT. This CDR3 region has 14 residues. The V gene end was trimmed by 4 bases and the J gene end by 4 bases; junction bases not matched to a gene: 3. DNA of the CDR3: TGTGCCAGCAGTGTCGGCGGGAGCACCGGGGAGCTGTTTTTT. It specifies CASSVGGSTGELFF.

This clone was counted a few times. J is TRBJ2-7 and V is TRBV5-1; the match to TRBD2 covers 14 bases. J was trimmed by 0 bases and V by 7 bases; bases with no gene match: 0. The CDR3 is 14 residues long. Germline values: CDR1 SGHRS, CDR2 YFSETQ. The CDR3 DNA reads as TGCGCCAGCGGGACTAGCGGGAGCTCCTACGAGCAGTACTTC. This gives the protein CASGTSGSSYEQYF.

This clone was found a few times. CDR3 sequence: CASSTTGLAGDKQYF. In DNA, the CDR3 is TGTGCCAGTAGTACCACGGGACTAGCGGGAGATAAGCAGTACTTC. The V gene is TRBV19, the J gene TRBJ2-7, with TRBD2 identical over 14 bases. Germline CDR1 LNHDA, CDR2 SQIVND (reference sequence). The V and J ends lost 4 bases and 8 bases, in that order; junction bases with no gene match: 7. The CDR3 has 15 residues.